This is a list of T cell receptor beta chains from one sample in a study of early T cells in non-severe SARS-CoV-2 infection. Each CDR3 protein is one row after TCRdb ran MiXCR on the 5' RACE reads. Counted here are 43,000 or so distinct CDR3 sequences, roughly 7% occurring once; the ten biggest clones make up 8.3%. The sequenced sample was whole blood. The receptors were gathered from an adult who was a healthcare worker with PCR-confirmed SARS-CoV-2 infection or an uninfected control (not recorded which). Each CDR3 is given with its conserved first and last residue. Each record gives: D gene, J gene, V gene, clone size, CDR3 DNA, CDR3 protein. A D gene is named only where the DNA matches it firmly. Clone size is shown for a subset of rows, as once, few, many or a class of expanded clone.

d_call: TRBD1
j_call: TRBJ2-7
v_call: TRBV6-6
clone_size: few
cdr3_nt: TGTGCCAGCAGTCCCGACAGGGGGTTCGACGAGCAGTACTTC
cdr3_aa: CASSPDRGFDEQYF

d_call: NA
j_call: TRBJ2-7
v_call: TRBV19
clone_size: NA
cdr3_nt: TGTGCCAGTAGCGCGGGACAGCTAGACTACGAGCAGTACTTC
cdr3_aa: CASSAGQLDYEQYF

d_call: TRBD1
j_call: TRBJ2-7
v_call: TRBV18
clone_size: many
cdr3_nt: TGTGCCAGCTCACGGGTACGGGACAGGACCTACGAGCAGTACTTC
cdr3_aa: CASSRVRDRTYEQYF

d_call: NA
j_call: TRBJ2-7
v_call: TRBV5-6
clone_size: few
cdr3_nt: TGTGCCAGCAGCACCGGACCCTACGAGCAGTACTTC
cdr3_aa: CASSTGPYEQYF

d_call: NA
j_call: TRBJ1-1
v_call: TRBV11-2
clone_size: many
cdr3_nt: TGTGCCAGCAGCCCCCCCGGGGGAGCTGAAGCTTTCTTT
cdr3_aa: CASSPPGGAEAFF

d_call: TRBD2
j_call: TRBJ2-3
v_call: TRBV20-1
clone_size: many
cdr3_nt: TGCAGTGCTAGTAATGCGGGGGGGCGAGGTCCAAGCACAGATACGCAGTATTTT
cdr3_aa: CSASNAGGRGPSTDTQYF

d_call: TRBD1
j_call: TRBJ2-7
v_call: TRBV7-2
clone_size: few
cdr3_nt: TGTGCCAGCATTGCCCAACAGGGGCCCTACGAGCAGTACTTC
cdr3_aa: CASIAQQGPYEQYF

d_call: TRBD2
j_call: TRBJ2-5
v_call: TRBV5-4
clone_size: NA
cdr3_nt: TGTGCCAGCAGCTCCACGGGAGCGGGGGGCCAAGAGACCCAGTACTTC
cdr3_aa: CASSSTGAGGQETQYF

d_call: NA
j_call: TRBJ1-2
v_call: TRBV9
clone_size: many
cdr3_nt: TGTGCCAGCAGCACAGGCGTACTCGAAAACTATGGCTACACCTTC
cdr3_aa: CASSTGVLENYGYTF

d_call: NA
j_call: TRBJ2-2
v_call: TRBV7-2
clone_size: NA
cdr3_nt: TGTGCCAGCAGCTTATTTCAGGGAGGTGACACCGGGGAGCTGTTTTTT
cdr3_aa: CASSLFQGGDTGELFF

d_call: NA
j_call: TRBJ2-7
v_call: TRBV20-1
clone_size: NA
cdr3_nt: TGCAGTGCTAGTATTCCGGGCAGCACCTACGAGCAGTACTTC
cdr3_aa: CSASIPGSTYEQYF

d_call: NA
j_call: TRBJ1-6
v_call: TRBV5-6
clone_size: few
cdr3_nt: TGTGCCAGCAGCGGGGTCTTCGATTCACCCCTCCACTTT
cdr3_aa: CASSGVFDSPLHF

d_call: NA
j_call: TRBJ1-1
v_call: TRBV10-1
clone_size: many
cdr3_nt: TGCGCCAGCAGTGAGTCGATAGAAACCACGGGCACTGAAGCTTTCTTT
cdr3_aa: CASSESIETTGTEAFF

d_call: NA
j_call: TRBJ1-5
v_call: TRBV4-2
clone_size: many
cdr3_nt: TGTGCCAGCAGCCAAGATCGTGCCGGGAGCGGGCAGCCCCAGCATTTT
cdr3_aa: CASSQDRAGSGQPQHF

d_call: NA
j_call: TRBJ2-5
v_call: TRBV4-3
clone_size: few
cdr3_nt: TGCGCCAGCAGTAGGGCGGAATACGAGACCCAGTACTTC
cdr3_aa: CASSRAEYETQYF

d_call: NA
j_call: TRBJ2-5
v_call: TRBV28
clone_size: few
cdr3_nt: TGTGCCAGCAGTTTATCCTCCGGAATTTACCAAGAGACCCAGTACTTC
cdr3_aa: CASSLSSGIYQETQYF

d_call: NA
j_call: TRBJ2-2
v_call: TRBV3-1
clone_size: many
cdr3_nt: TGTGCCAGCAGCCAATTAGCTGGGGGGCCCACCGGGGAGCTGTTTTTT
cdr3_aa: CASSQLAGGPTGELFF

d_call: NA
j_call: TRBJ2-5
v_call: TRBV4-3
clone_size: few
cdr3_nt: TGCGCCAGCAGCCTAGGGGGCCAAGAGACCCAGTACTTC
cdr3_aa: CASSLGGQETQYF

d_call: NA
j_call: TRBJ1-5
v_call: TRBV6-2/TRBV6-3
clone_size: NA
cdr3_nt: TGTGCCAGCAGCCCGACAGGAGACAATCAGCCCCAGCATTTT
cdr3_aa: CASSPTGDNQPQHF

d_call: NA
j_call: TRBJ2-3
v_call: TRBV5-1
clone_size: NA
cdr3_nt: TGCGCCAGCAGCCCGGTGGTCTTAGATACGCAGTATTTT
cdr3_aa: CASSPVVLDTQYF